This T cell receptor beta chain originates from a study of blood T cell repertoires in COVID-19. Across the study: Specimens from acute and convalescent COVID-19 originated in the United States, Italy and Spain. In each case, the material was cDNA or gDNA derived from T cells, B-cell-depleted T cells, or PBMCs.

This CDR3 has 14 residues. The germline V gene encodes CDR1 SGHAT and CDR2 FQNNGV. V shed 1 base and J 11 bases; nucleotides not matched to a gene: 8. In this sample, this clone turned up a few times. Authors' processing steps: Reference gene primer amplification gave estimated nucleated cell counts. Data came from immunoSEQ multiplex PCR; TCRdb stores just in-frame clones and leaves some out. V, J and clone size are those of that table, while D and trimming were read from the DNA. The sample lists roughly 260,000 clones, approximately 79% occurring once. V and J are TRBV11-2 and TRBJ2-1; 7 nucleotides line up with TRBD1. This receptor was identified in a woman between 40 and 50 years old with active or convalescent COVID-19. The material sequenced was peripheral blood. The CDR3 is CASSLGTRTGQQFF. As DNA, the CDR3 is TGTGCCAGCAGCTTAGGAACCCGGACAGGCCAGCAGTTCTTC.